The 21 T cell receptor beta chains below all came from one sample that was sequenced in a study of blood T cell repertoires in COVID-19 (dated by TCRdb to about 2020). Libraries were built with the immunoSEQ multiplex PCR assay. TCRdb took this table from immuneACCESS and kept in-frame rearrangements with V and J called. Such tables lack part of the clones; where checked against another copy, unresolved V genes explain under half of the gap, and the rest is unexplained. This sample gives about 240,000 clones in total; roughly four fifths of them show up just once. The ten biggest clones cover 12% of the sample. The sequencing sample was made of peripheral blood. These receptors came from a woman aged 55-70 years with active or convalescent COVID-19.

The rearrangement links TRBV6-2 or TRBV6-3 to TRBJ1-3; 7 bases agree with TRBD1. Looked up from germline, CDR1 is MNHEY and CDR2 is SVGEGT. CDR3 length: 17 amino acids. V trimming: 4 bases; J trimming: 0 bases; junction bases outside the gene matches: 9. This chain's CDR3 is CASSSGPGGISGNTIYF. The CDR3 region has the DNA TGTGCCAGCAGTTCCGGTCCAGGGGGTATCTCTGGAAACACCATATATTTT.

The chain joins TRBV7-9 to TRBJ1-2, with D unclear. From germline, CDR1 is SEHNR and CDR2 FQNEAQ (reference sequence). The CDR3 has 12 residues. The V end lost 1 base, the J end lost 5 bases, and 5 bases lay between the germline ends. Here the CDR3 DNA reads TGTGCCAGCAGCTTAGTAGAGTATGGCTACACCTTC. Translated, it gives CASSLVEYGYTF.

The chain couples TRBV7-3 to TRBJ2-2; D remains unclear. This CDR3 region has 13 residues. From germline, CDR1 is SGHTA and CDR2 FQGTGA. V lost 3 bases and J lost 8, with 10 bases in between. The CDR3 here is CASSFGSGGELFF. Written as DNA, the CDR3 is TGTGCCAGCAGCTTCGGTTCTGGTGGGGAGCTGTTTTTT.

The chain is built from TRBV27 and TRBJ1-1, with TRBD1 matching over 7 bases. Germline assignment: CDR1 MNHEY and CDR2 SMNVEV (reference sequence). The junction had 5 bases not matched to a gene; V was cut back by 2 bases and J by 5 bases. The CDR3 contains 14 residues. CDR3 DNA sequence: TGTGCCAGCAGTTTAAAGGGGGCGGGGACTGAAGCTTTCTTT. It is translated as CASSLKGAGTEAFF.

With regard to this clone: The junction departs from germline at one end; a sequencing error may be responsible. The gene calls are TRBV2 and TRBJ2-7, with TRBD2 as a possible D gene (6 bases). This CDR3 has 13 amino acids. Germline V gene sequence: CDR1 SNHLY, CDR2 FYNNEI. CDR3 in DNA: TGTGCCAGCAGTGAAGTTCCGGGGGACCTAAAGGACTTC. Translating it yields CASSEVPGDLKDF.

This clone occurred a few times. V gene TRBV3-1 (or the pseudogene TRBV3-2) combines with J gene TRBJ2-7, with a tentative D call TRBD2 (6 bases). The CDR3 sequence is 16 residues long. CDR1 and CDR2 (germline): LGHDT, YNNKEL (reference sequence). V lost 4 bases and J 2 bases, leaving 18 bases between the germline ends. CDR3 loop: CASSPRDSPLTYEQYF. In DNA form, the CDR3 reads TGTGCCAGCAGCCCCCGGGACTCCCCTTTAACCTACGAGCAGTACTTC.

The chain employs TRBV4-1 and TRBJ2-5; 14 bases line up with TRBD2. CDR1 is MGHRA and CDR2 is YSYEKL in the germline V gene. After removal of 3 bases from V and 2 bases from J, the junction contained 5 bases not matched to a gene. The CDR3 is 17 residues long. CDR3 protein: CASSQGGLAGAQETQYF. The CDR3 nucleotides read TGCGCCAGCAGCCAGGGGGGACTAGCGGGGGCGCAAGAGACCCAGTACTTC.

The V call is TRBV19, the J call TRBJ1-5, with TRBD1 as a possible D gene (6 bases). The germline V gene encodes CDR1 LNHDA and CDR2 SQIVND (reference sequence). V lost 5 bases and J lost 6, with 14 bases in between. The CDR3 is 14 residues long. The CDR3 protein is CASSLRAGVQPQHF. The CDR3, as DNA: TGTGCCAGTAGTTTAAGGGCAGGGGTTCAGCCCCAGCATTTT.

The V gene is TRBV5-1, the J gene TRBJ1-2; TRBD1 agrees at 7 bases. From germline, CDR1 is SGHRS and CDR2 YFSETQ. The CDR3 has 15 residues. With 1 base clipped from V and 8 bases from J, the junction kept 11 bases outside the gene matches. The CDR3 sequence: CASSLQGGQPEGYTF. DNA for the CDR3: TGCGCCAGCAGCTTGCAAGGGGGACAGCCCGAAGGCTACACCTTC.

The J gene is TRBJ2-1, the V gene TRBV7-7; 10 positions match TRBD1. CDR1 is SSHAT, CDR2 FNYEAQ, per germline (reference sequence). The CDR3 has 13 amino acids. CDR3 nucleotide sequence: TGTGCTAGCGGGACAGGGGTGGGGGATGAGCAGTTCTTC. Its protein product is CASGTGVGDEQFF.

This chain joins TRBV19 and TRBJ1-6; 10 nucleotides align to TRBD1. The V and J ends lost 5 bases and 8 bases, in that order; junction bases with no gene match: 6. The CDR3 totals 15 residues. Germline V gene sequence: CDR1 LNHDA, CDR2 SQIVND (reference sequence). CDR3 loop: CASSGDRGLYSPLHF. CDR3 DNA sequence: TGTGCCAGTAGTGGGGACAGGGGTTTATATTCACCCCTCCACTTT.

The V gene is TRBV4-1, the J gene TRBJ1-2; D gene ambiguous. The CDR3 has 13 residues. Looked up from germline, CDR1 is MGHRA and CDR2 is YSYEKL. Trimming shortened V by 5 bases and J by 7 bases, and 14 bases separated the two germline ends. The CDR3 DNA sequence: TGCGCCAGCAGCGGAAGCGGGGAGGTTGGCTACACCTTC. Translation gives CASSGSGEVGYTF.

V is TRBV12-3 or TRBV12-4 and J is TRBJ1-1; D is perhaps TRBD1 (5 bases). The V end lost 5 bases, the J end lost 7 bases, and 8 bases lay between the germline ends. The CDR3 covers 11 residues. The CDR3: CASSAQVEAFF. CDR3 DNA: TGTGCCAGCAGTGCACAGGTTGAAGCTTTCTTT.

This clone has only one observation. The chain uses TRBV10-3 and TRBJ2-5, with 11 bases aligning to TRBD2. The CDR3 consists of 14 residues. Germline CDR1 reads ENHRY; CDR2 reads SYGVKD. V was pared by 6 bases and J by 3 bases, with 3 bases of the junction left unmatched. CDR3 sequence (DNA): TGTGCCATCAGCCCGGGACTAGCGGAAGAGACCCAGTACTTC. Translating it yields CAISPGLAEETQYF.

This chain links TRBV5-1 with TRBJ1-2; D unresolved. From germline, CDR1 is SGHRS and CDR2 YFSETQ. The CDR3 contains 14 residues. Trimming pared 4 bases from V and 1 base from J, leaving 11 bases between. The CDR3 bases are TGCGCCAGCAGCGCCCTAGGTAATAACTATGGCTACACCTTC. Protein product: CASSALGNNYGYTF.

This rearrangement joins TRBV18 to TRBJ2-3; 12 bases are shared with TRBD1. This CDR3 region has 19 residues. The V gene's germline CDR1 is KGHSH and CDR2 LQKENI. The junction had 14 bases not matched to a gene; V was cut back by 6 bases and J by 1 base. This CDR3 reads CASSQNPGQGAGGTDTQYF. DNA of the CDR3: TGTGCCAGCTCTCAAAACCCGGGACAGGGGGCGGGAGGCACAGATACGCAGTATTTT.

This chain joins TRBV5-1 and TRBJ2-1; the match to TRBD2 covers 8 bases. V gave up 0 bases and J gave up 10 bases; unmatched junction bases: 3. Germline-derived CDR1 and CDR2 are SGHRS and YFSETQ. The CDR3 has 13 residues. CDR3 nucleotides: TGCGCCAGCAGCTTGGGGACTAGCAGCGAGCAGTTCTTC. The encoded protein is CASSLGTSSEQFF.

The chain uses TRBV5-6 and TRBJ2-1; 8 nucleotides match TRBD1. This CDR3 is 16 amino acids long. From germline, CDR1 is SGHDT and CDR2 YYEEEE. The J segment lost 8 bases and the V segment lost 4 bases, leaving 14 bases of the junction unmatched. This CDR3 reads CASSADRVYGSDEQFF. The CDR3 DNA reads as TGTGCCAGCAGCGCGGACAGGGTTTATGGGTCGGATGAGCAGTTCTTC.

The CDR3 region is CASSLISRGWNTEAFF. The CDR3 DNA reads as TGTGCCAGCAGCTTGATCTCCCGGGGTTGGAACACTGAAGCTTTCTTT. The V and J genes are TRBV5-6 and TRBJ1-1; D not certain. Germline-derived CDR1 and CDR2 are SGHDT and YYEEEE. The V end was cut by 1 base, the J end by 1 base, with 14 bases between. CDR3 length equals 16 residues.

This sequence joins TRBV19 and TRBJ1-1; 8 bases fit TRBD1. The ends lost 5 bases at V and 1 base at J; junction bases unmatched: 0. The germline V gene has CDR1 LNHDA and CDR2 SQIVND (reference sequence). The CDR3 is 13 residues long. The CDR3 DNA follows: TGTGCCAGTAGTGGACAGGGGAACACTGAAGCTTTCTTT. Amino acid sequence: CASSGQGNTEAFF.

The chain couples TRBV7-9 to TRBJ2-1; weak D call: TRBD1 (5 bases). Germline CDR1 SEHNR, CDR2 FQNEAQ (reference sequence). Trimming shortened V by 3 bases and J by 8 bases, and 11 bases separated the two germline ends. The CDR3 is made up of 13 amino acids. The CDR3 nucleotides read TGTGCCAGCAGCTTTTTCCAGGGCGATGAGCAGTTCTTC. This translates into CASSFFQGDEQFF.